This T cell receptor beta chain was retrieved from a study of blood T cells in healthy people across ages. It was with a sample-barcoded 5' primer and a J-beta primer mix that a second PCR of roughly 7 to 12 cycles was run. MiXCR, run by TCRdb on the 5' RACE reads, gives a single entry per CDR3 protein. The repertoire includes more than 800,000 distinct CDR3 sequences, 40% to 45% of them detected once, and approximately 17% sits in the top ten. The CDR3 length is 14 residues. CDR1 and CDR2 (germline): SGHTA, FQGTGA. The J segment lost 4 bases and the V segment lost 1 base, leaving 3 bases of the junction unmatched. In its sample, this clonotype was seen a few times.

The TCR originated in a woman aged 60-75 years in good health. The material sequenced was blood. The rearrangement uses TRBV7-3 and TRBJ2-5; 7 bases fit TRBD2. This CDR3 is CASSLNGGGETQYF. The CDR3 bases are TGTGCCAGCAGCTTAAATGGGGGGGGAGAGACCCAGTACTTC.